This TCR beta chain was captured by sequencing in a study of regulatory T cells in long-lasting Graves disease. Specified time point: newly diagnosed GD, antithyroid drugs for less than 3 months. RNA isolated from PBMCs was used to make the TCR library. Study results and caveats: The sample size was small, and this may have reduced accuracy.

As for this clonotype: The antigen remains unidentified.

Combining iRepertoire HTBI primers with Arm-PCR of CDR3 regions, the authors built TCR beta libraries. A single record per CDR3 protein comes from TCRdb applying MiXCR to the multiplex PCR reads. Here the sample spans about 420,000 distinct CDR3 sequences, roughly 15% being singletons. CDR3 size: 16 residues. V gave up 5 bases and J gave up 6 bases, with 23 bases separating them. The germline CDR1 and CDR2 sequences are MNHEY and SVGEGT. This sample also appeared in a second study, on T cells in Graves' hyperthyroidism and ophthalmopathy.

Sequenced here: peripheral blood mononuclear cells (PBMCs), sampled at new diagnosis, from a patient treated with antithyroid drugs. J is TRBJ2-7 and V is TRBV6-2 or TRBV6-3; D possibly uses TRBD1 or TRBD2 (6 bases each). This receptor was obtained from a woman under 30 with Graves disease. The CDR3 sequence is CASSVRGESFYGEQYF. The CDR3, as DNA: TGTGCCAGCAGTGTGAGGGGGGAAAGCTTCTACGGCGAGCAGTACTTC.